This is a list of T cell receptor beta chains from one sample in a study of response to subunit inactivated influenza vaccine. TCRdb analysed the RT-PCR reads with MiXCR anew, one entry per CDR3 protein. This sample has about 500,000 distinct CDR3 sequences, with about 15% found just once. The sample was CD4+ T cells sorted from PBMCs, taken about 24 months after vaccination. These receptors were taken from a man aged 45-69 years who received an inactivated influenza vaccine. CDR3s include the opening cysteine and the closing phenylalanine or tryptophan. A D gene is named only where the DNA matches it firmly. Expanded clones get a size class; other rows say once, few or many, or leave the size out.

d_call	v_call	cdr3_length	j_call	clone_size	cdr3_aa	cdr3_nt
-	TRBV5-1	16	TRBJ1-4	-	CASRWGDLGPNEKLFF	TGCGCCAGCCGATGGGGAGATCTCGGGCCTAATGAAAAACTGTTTTTT
-	TRBV28	16	TRBJ2-7	few	CASSSLIPQGTYEQYF	TGTGCCAGCAGTTCCCTCATTCCGCAGGGCACCTACGAGCAGTACTTC
-	TRBV6-5	13	TRBJ1-2	few	CASSYSTGYGYTF	TGTGCCAGCAGTTACTCGACCGGGTATGGCTACACCTTC
-	TRBV28	14	TRBJ2-7	-	CASSPGLKAYEQYF	TGTGCCAGCAGCCCAGGACTCAAGGCCTACGAGCAGTACTTC
TRBD2	TRBV24-1	19	TRBJ2-1	few	CATSDFKLAGAPSYNEQFF	TGTGCCACCAGTGATTTTAAACTAGCGGGGGCACCCTCCTACAATGAGCAGTTCTTC
-	TRBV21-1	14	TRBJ2-1	-	CANVWTSAYNEQFF	TGTGCCAACGTGTGGACTAGCGCCTACAATGAGCAGTTCTTC
TRBD1	TRBV9	15	TRBJ2-1	few	CASSARDRVVYEQFF	TGTGCCAGCAGCGCGAGGGACAGGGTAGTGTATGAGCAGTTCTTC
-	TRBV20-1	11	TRBJ2-4	few	CSARGVDIQYF	TGCAGTGCTAGAGGGGTCGACATTCAGTACTTC
-	TRBV28	15	TRBJ1-2	-	CASSSPWQANYGYTF	TGTGCCAGCAGTTCCCCCTGGCAGGCTAACTATGGCTACACCTTC
TRBD1	TRBV4-3	15	TRBJ2-7	-	CASSIRDRGPYEQYF	TGCGCCAGCAGCATCCGGGACAGGGGCCCCTACGAGCAGTACTTC
-	TRBV6-1	15	TRBJ2-3	few	CASSPAGGPGDTQYF	TGTGCCAGCAGCCCCGCCGGGGGCCCCGGGGATACGCAGTATTTT
TRBD1	TRBV24-1	14	TRBJ2-2	-	CATSGQLNTGELFF	TGTGCCACCTCGGGACAGCTGAACACCGGGGAGCTGTTTTTT
-	TRBV20-1	12	TRBJ1-5	-	CSAIGGNQPQHF	TGCAGTGCAATCGGGGGGAATCAGCCCCAGCATTTT
TRBD2	TRBV6-2/TRBV6-3	14	TRBJ2-2	-	CASQGAGDTGELFF	TGTGCCAGCCAAGGAGCGGGGGACACCGGGGAGCTGTTTTTT
-	TRBV12-3/TRBV12-4	12	TRBJ2-5	many	CASSLNRETQYF	TGTGCCAGCAGCCTAAATCGGGAGACCCAGTACTTC
-	TRBV12-3/TRBV12-4	11	TRBJ1-1	few	CASSFQTEAFF	TGTGCCAGCAGTTTCCAGACTGAAGCTTTCTTT
TRBD1	TRBV4-2	17	TRBJ1-1	many	CASSLSSGGILNTEAFF	TGTGCCAGCAGCCTATCTTCAGGGGGTATACTAAACACTGAAGCTTTCTTT
-	TRBV30	13	TRBJ2-1	-	CAWTLGDINEQFF	TGTGCCTGGACACTGGGGGACATCAATGAGCAGTTCTTC
TRBD1	TRBV6-2/TRBV6-3	13	TRBJ1-1	-	CASSQRTGLEAFF	TGTGCCAGCAGTCAACGGACAGGGCTCGAGGCTTTCTTT
-	TRBV12-3/TRBV12-4	15	TRBJ1-5	-	CASSSWKGRGQPQHF	TGTGCCAGCAGTTCGTGGAAGGGGAGGGGTCAGCCCCAGCATTTT
-	TRBV6-5	15	TRBJ1-2	many	CASSYLRQATYGYTF	TGTGCCAGCAGTTACTTAAGACAGGCTACCTATGGCTACACCTTC
-	TRBV3-1	13	TRBJ2-1	few	CASAALSHNEQFF	TGTGCCAGCGCGGCCCTTAGCCACAATGAGCAGTTCTTC
-	TRBV28	13	TRBJ2-2	few	CASSFRRPGELFF	TGTGCCAGCAGTTTTAGGCGCCCCGGGGAGCTGTTTTTT
-	TRBV15	14	TRBJ2-7	many	CATSLLKSSYEQYF	TGTGCCACCAGCCTCTTAAAGAGCTCCTACGAGCAGTACTTC
-	TRBV7-9	11	TRBJ2-3	few	CAAGGTDTQYF	TGTGCCGCCGGGGGCACAGATACGCAGTATTTT
-	TRBV11-2	14	TRBJ1-2	-	CASSLFRGGYGYTF	TGTGCCAGCAGCTTGTTCCGAGGGGGGTATGGCTACACCTTC
-	TRBV19	15	TRBJ1-5	few	CASVLWGLSNQPQHF	TGTGCCAGCGTACTGTGGGGGCTTAGCAATCAGCCCCAGCATTTT
-	TRBV28	13	TRBJ2-3	-	CAISAGDTDTQYF	TGTGCCATCTCTGCGGGCGACACAGATACGCAGTATTTT
TRBD2	TRBV7-8	15	TRBJ2-7	few	CASSSETSGGYEQYF	TGTGCCAGCAGCTCGGAAACTAGCGGGGGCTACGAGCAGTACTTC
-	TRBV9	16	TRBJ2-2	-	CASSVQGSTNTGELFF	TGTGCCAGCAGCGTACAGGGTTCCACCAACACCGGGGAGCTGTTTTTT
-	TRBV28	13	TRBJ1-5	-	CASSFPGVQPQHF	TGTGCCAGCAGTTTTCCGGGGGTTCAGCCCCAGCATTTT
TRBD2	TRBV10-3	14	TRBJ2-3	few	CAITLGRAGDTQYF	TGTGCCATCACGCTGGGGAGGGCCGGCGATACGCAGTATTTT
-	TRBV6-2/TRBV6-3	14	TRBJ2-7	few	CASSLRPSTYEQYF	TGTGCCAGCAGTTTAAGACCTTCCACCTACGAGCAGTACTTC
-	TRBV6-5	17	TRBJ2-1	few	CASSYIEGWSSYNEQFF	TGTGCCAGCAGTTATATAGAGGGATGGAGCTCCTACAATGAGCAGTTCTTC
-	TRBV15	15	TRBJ2-5	once	CATSRTGQGKETQYF	TGTGCCACCAGCAGGACCGGGCAGGGGAAAGAGACCCAGTACTTC
-	TRBV4-3	13	TRBJ2-3	few	CASSQDWGDTQYF	TGCGCCAGCAGCCAAGATTGGGGAGATACGCAGTATTTT
-	TRBV4-3	16	TRBJ2-1	few	CASSQEWTVAYNEQFF	TGCGCCAGCAGCCAAGAATGGACCGTCGCCTACAATGAGCAGTTCTTC
-	TRBV28	13	TRBJ1-6	-	CASSLHQSLPLHF	TGTGCCAGCAGTTTACACCAGTCCCTCCCCCTCCACTTT
-	TRBV10-3	15	TRBJ1-2	once	CAISDLSGKSYGYTF	TGTGCCATCAGTGACTTGTCGGGGAAGTCCTATGGCTACACCTTC
TRBD2	TRBV27	15	TRBJ2-1	-	CASSFNLAGGPRQFF	TGTGCCAGCAGTTTCAATCTAGCGGGAGGGCCCCGGCAGTTCTTC
-	TRBV11-2	15	TRBJ2-7	few	CASSLKWSSSYEQYF	TGTGCCAGCAGTCTTAAATGGTCTAGCAGCTACGAGCAGTACTTC
-	TRBV20-1	16	TRBJ1-3	few	CSARGVGLVSGNTIYF	TGCAGTGCGAGGGGAGTAGGCCTTGTCTCTGGAAACACCATATATTTT
-	TRBV24-1	14	TRBJ1-1	many	CATSEAGPVARAFF	TGTGCCACCAGTGAGGCCGGGCCGGTAGCGAGAGCTTTCTTT
-	TRBV4-3	16	TRBJ2-3	few	CASSQVPGASTDTQYF	TGCGCCAGCAGCCAAGTACCTGGCGCGAGCACAGATACGCAGTATTTT
-	TRBV20-1	13	TRBJ2-2	few	CSARPHFTGELFF	TGCAGTGCTAGGCCACATTTTACCGGGGAGCTGTTTTTT
-	TRBV5-4	11	TRBJ2-5	-	CASDRKETQYF	TGTGCCAGTGATAGAAAAGAGACCCAGTACTTC
-	TRBV28	13	TRBJ2-7	few	CASSHPGTHEQYF	TGTGCCAGCAGTCACCCAGGAACCCACGAGCAGTACTTC
TRBD1	TRBV12-3/TRBV12-4	13	TRBJ2-7	-	CACSGTGGYEQYF	TGTGCCTGCTCGGGGACAGGGGGCTACGAGCAGTACTTC
-	TRBV25-1	14	TRBJ1-4	many	CASSEVGFDEKLFF	TGTGCCAGCAGTGAGGTCGGGTTTGATGAAAAACTGTTTTTT
-	TRBV12-3/TRBV12-4	16	TRBJ1-1	-	CASSDRIRVLNTEAFF	TGTGCCAGCAGTGACCGGATAAGAGTTTTGAACACTGAAGCTTTCTTT
TRBD2	TRBV11-1	18	TRBJ2-1	few	CASSLDIQAGGAYNEQFF	TGTGCCAGCAGCTTAGACATTCAGGCCGGGGGGGCCTACAATGAGCAGTTCTTC
-	TRBV28	13	TRBJ2-3	-	CASSLTRMSTQYF	TGTGCCAGCAGTTTGACTAGAATGAGTACGCAGTATTTT
-	TRBV30	12	TRBJ1-2	-	CAWSGPPDGYTF	TGTGCCTGGAGTGGACCCCCGGATGGCTACACCTTC
TRBD1	TRBV28	14	TRBJ1-2	few	CASKLDRVDYGYTF	TGTGCCAGCAAACTGGACAGGGTGGACTATGGCTACACCTTC
TRBD2	TRBV20-1	15	TRBJ2-3	-	CSALPLAGVTDTQYF	TGCAGTGCTCTACCACTAGCGGGAGTCACAGATACGCAGTATTTT
-	TRBV12-3/TRBV12-4	13	TRBJ2-3	many	CASEGFSTDTQYF	TGTGCCAGCGAAGGTTTTAGCACAGATACGCAGTATTTT
-	TRBV24-1	16	TRBJ1-1	-	CATSDARGSGTTEAFF	TGTGCCACCAGTGACGCTAGAGGCAGCGGTACCACTGAAGCTTTCTTT
-	TRBV27	14	TRBJ2-2	-	CASSGLDSTGELFF	TGTGCCAGCAGTGGCCTTGACAGCACCGGGGAGCTGTTTTTT